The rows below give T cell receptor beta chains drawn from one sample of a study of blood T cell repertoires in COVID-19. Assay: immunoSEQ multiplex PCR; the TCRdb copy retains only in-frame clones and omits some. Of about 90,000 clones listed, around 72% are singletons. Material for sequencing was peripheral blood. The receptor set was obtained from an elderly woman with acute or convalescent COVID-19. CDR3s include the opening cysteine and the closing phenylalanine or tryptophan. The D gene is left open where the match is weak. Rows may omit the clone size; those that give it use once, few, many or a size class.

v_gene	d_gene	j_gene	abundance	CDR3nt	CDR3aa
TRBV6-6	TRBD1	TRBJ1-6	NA	TGTGCCAGCAGTTACGCAGGGGGCAATTCACCCCTCCACTTT	CASSYAGGNSPLHF
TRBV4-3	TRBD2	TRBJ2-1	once	TGCGCCCCCAGCCGGCCCCTCGGTGCGGGGGGTTCCGATGAGCAGTTCTTC	CAPSRPLGAGGSDEQFF
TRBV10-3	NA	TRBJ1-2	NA	TGTGCCATCAGTCAGGGTGGGGTTTATGGCTACACCTTC	CAISQGGVYGYTF
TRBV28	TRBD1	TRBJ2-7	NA	TGTGCCAGCAACGATTTTGGGACAGCCCACGGGGAGCAGTACTTC	CASNDFGTAHGEQYF
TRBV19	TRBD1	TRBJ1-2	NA	TGTGCCAGTAGTATAGGACAGGGATTAATTGGCTACACCTTC	CASSIGQGLIGYTF
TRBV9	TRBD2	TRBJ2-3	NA	TGTGCCAGCAGCGTATCACCGAGCGGGGGCCTCACAGATACGCAGTATTTT	CASSVSPSGGLTDTQYF
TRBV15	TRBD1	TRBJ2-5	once	TGTGCCACCAGCAGACGTGGGACAGCCCAAGAGACCCAGTACTTC	CATSRRGTAQETQYF
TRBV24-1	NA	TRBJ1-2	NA	TGTGCCACCAGTGATTCCCTCGGAGGGAACTATGGCTACACCTTC	CATSDSLGGNYGYTF
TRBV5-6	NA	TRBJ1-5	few	TGTGCCAGCAGCCCGGGACACCATAGCAATCAGCCCCAGCATTTT	CASSPGHHSNQPQHF
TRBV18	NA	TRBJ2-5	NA	TGTGCCAGCTCACCAGTCGGTCATCGGGGGGAGACCCAGTACTTC	CASSPVGHRGETQYF
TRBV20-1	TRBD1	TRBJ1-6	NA	TGCAGTGCTAGTAGCCTACAGGGGGCTACCAATTCACCCCTCCACTTT	CSASSLQGATNSPLHF
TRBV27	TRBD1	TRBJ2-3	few	TGTGCCAGCAGACTTGGAGGGACAGGTAGCACAGATACGCAGTATTTT	CASRLGGTGSTDTQYF
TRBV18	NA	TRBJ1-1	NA	TGTGCCAGCTCAAACCGGGACTTACAAAACACTGAAGCTTTCTTT	CASSNRDLQNTEAFF
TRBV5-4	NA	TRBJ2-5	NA	TGTGCCAGCAGCACCCCAGGGGCTAGGGAAGAGACCCAGTACTTC	CASSTPGAREETQYF
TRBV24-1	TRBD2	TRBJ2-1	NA	TGTGCCACCAGTGATCCCGGAGCGGGGGGGCCGTACAATGAGCAGTTCTTC	CATSDPGAGGPYNEQFF
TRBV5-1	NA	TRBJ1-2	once	TGCGCCAGCAGCTTGGCCGGACACTCGGGGGACTATGGCTACACCTTC	CASSLAGHSGDYGYTF
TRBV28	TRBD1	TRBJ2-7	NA	TGTGCCAGCAGTTTACGACGGGACAGTCCCTCCTACGAGCAGTACTTC	CASSLRRDSPSYEQYF
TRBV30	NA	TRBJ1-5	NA	TGTGCCTGGAGTGTCCCCAGGGTATTGTTTCAGCCCCAGCATTTT	CAWSVPRVLFQPQHF
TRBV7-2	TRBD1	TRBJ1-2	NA	TGTGCCAGCAGCTTATTGGGACAGGGAGAAGGCTACACCTTC	CASSLLGQGEGYTF
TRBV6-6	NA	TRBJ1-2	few	TGTGCCAGCAGTTACTCGTCTGGGGGCGGCTATGGCTACACCTTC	CASSYSSGGGYGYTF
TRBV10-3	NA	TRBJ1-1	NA	TGTGCCATCAGTGAGTCGGTGGGGGGGGCTGAAGCTTTCTTT	CAISESVGGAEAFF
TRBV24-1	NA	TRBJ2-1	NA	TGTGCCACCAGTGATACCAGGGCTTACAATGAGCAGTTCTTC	CATSDTRAYNEQFF
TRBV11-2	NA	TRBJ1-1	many	TGTGCCAGCAGCTTCTTTCAGGGCGCTTTCTTT	CASSFFQGAFF
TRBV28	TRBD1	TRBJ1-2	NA	TGTGCCACGCAACAGGGGCTAGGCTATGGCTACACCTTC	CATQQGLGYGYTF
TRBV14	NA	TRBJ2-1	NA	TGTGCCAGCAGCCATCTACAGTTCTCTGAGCAGTTCTTC	CASSHLQFSEQFF
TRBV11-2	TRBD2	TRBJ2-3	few	TGTGCCAGCAGCTTGTTCGCGGGGGTAGCCACAGATACGCAGTATTTT	CASSLFAGVATDTQYF
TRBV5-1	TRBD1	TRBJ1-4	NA	TGCGCCAGCAGCCTAGGGACAGCTAGTAATGAAAAACTGTTTTTT	CASSLGTASNEKLFF
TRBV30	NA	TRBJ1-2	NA	TGTGCCTGGAGTGCCCAAACCAGGGGCAACTATGGCTACACCTTC	CAWSAQTRGNYGYTF
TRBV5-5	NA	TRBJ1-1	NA	TGTGCCAGCAGCTTGGCAAGTCAGGGGAACACTGAAGCTTTCTTT	CASSLASQGNTEAFF
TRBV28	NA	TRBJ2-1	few	TGTGCCGGGGGGGGCCCTAATGAGCAGTTCTTC	CAGGGPNEQFF
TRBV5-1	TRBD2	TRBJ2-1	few	TGCGCCAGCAGCCCGGATAGCGGGGCGCTCTACAATGAGCAGTTCTTC	CASSPDSGALYNEQFF
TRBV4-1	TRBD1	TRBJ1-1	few	TGCGCCAGCAGCCAGGGACAGGGGGCGAGCACTGAAGCTTTCTTT	CASSQGQGASTEAFF
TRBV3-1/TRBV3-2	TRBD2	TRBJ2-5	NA	TGTGCCAGCAGCCCCTCAGTAGCGGGGGGGACAGAGACCCAGTACTTC	CASSPSVAGGTETQYF
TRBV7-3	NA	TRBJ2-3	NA	TGTGCCAGCAGCTCGAGGGATGGTGATACGCAGTATTTT	CASSSRDGDTQYF
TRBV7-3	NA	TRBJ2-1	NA	TGTGCCAGCAGCCCTCAGGGAAGTGCCGGTGAGCAGTTCTTC	CASSPQGSAGEQFF
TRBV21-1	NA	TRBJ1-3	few	TGTGCCAGCAGCACCCACAGGGGCAGGGACGGTGGGAACACCATATATTTT	CASSTHRGRDGGNTIYF
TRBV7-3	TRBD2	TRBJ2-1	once	TGTGCCAGCAGCTTAAACGCGGGGGGGAATGAGCAGTTCTTC	CASSLNAGGNEQFF
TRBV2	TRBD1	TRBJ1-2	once	TGTGCCAGCATCCGGGACAGGGGGAGGTATGGCTACACCTTC	CASIRDRGRYGYTF
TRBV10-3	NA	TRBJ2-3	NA	TGTGCCATCAGTGGGAACCCGGGGGAAGATACGCAGTATTTT	CAISGNPGEDTQYF
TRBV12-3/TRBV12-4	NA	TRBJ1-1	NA	TGTGCCAGCAGTACGTCCAGGAACACTGAAGCTTTCTTT	CASSTSRNTEAFF
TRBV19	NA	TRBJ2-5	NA	TGTGCCAGTAGCCGACAGTACCAAGAGACCCAGTACTTC	CASSRQYQETQYF
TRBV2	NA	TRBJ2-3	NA	TGTGCCAGCAGTGAACAGGCTAACGCGCAAGATACGCAGTATTTT	CASSEQANAQDTQYF
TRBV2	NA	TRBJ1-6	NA	TGTGCCAGCAGTGATTATGAGGCGCCCAAGTCACCCCTCCACTTT	CASSDYEAPKSPLHF
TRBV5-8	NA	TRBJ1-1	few	TGTGCCAGCAGCTTGGCTTACGGTAATCCTGAAGCTTTCTTT	CASSLAYGNPEAFF
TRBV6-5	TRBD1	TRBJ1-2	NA	TGTGCCAGCAGTTACAGGGGCCAGGGGGTCTATGGCTACACCTTC	CASSYRGQGVYGYTF
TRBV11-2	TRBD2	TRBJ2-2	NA	TGTGCCAGCAGCTTAGGTAGCGGGGGCACCGGGGAGCTGTTTTTT	CASSLGSGGTGELFF
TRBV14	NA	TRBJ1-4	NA	TGTGCCAGCAGCCCACCGGACAGACCGGGTAATGAAAAACTGTTTTTT	CASSPPDRPGNEKLFF
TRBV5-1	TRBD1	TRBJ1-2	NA	TGCGCCAGCAGCTTGGAAGGGACAGGGCTGAGCTACACCTTC	CASSLEGTGLSYTF
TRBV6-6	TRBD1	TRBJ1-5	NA	TGTGCCAGCAGTCACAGGGACAGGGGATCTCAGCCCCAGCATTTT	CASSHRDRGSQPQHF
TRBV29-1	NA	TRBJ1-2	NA	TGCAGCCTCATGACGGAGGAAGGCTACACCTTC	CSLMTEEGYTF
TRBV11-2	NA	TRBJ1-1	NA	TGTGCCAGCAACCCGTTAGTAGTGACTGAAGCTTTCTTT	CASNPLVVTEAFF
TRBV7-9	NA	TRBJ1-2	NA	TGTGCCAGCAGTTCAGGGGATCTAACTAACTATGGCTACACCTTC	CASSSGDLTNYGYTF
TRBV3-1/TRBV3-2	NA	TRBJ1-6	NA	TGTGCCAGCAGCCCGACAGTCTATAATTCACCCCTCCACTTT	CASSPTVYNSPLHF